What follows are 10 T cell receptor beta chains derived from one specimen sequenced in a study of blood T cell repertoires in COVID-19. Assay: immunoSEQ multiplex PCR; the TCRdb copy retains only in-frame clones and omits some. This sample carries 50,000 or so clones, about nine tenths of them seen once, and the ten largest clones take about 6.7%. The sample taken for sequencing was peripheral blood. Receptors originate from a man aged 50 or older with active COVID-19.

The chain is built from TRBV9 and TRBJ1-3; D is perhaps TRBD1 (6 bases). The V gene's germline CDR1 is SGDLS and CDR2 YYNGEE. The length of the CDR3 is 14 residues. Trimming shortened V by 4 bases and J by 2 bases, and 10 bases separated the two germline ends. CDR3 protein: CASSLGQPGNTIYF. CDR3 nucleotide sequence: TGTGCCAGCAGCCTTGGACAGCCTGGAAACACCATATATTTT.

This clone appeared a single time. This chain joins TRBV5-5 and TRBJ1-1; possible D gene TRBD1, 5 bases. This CDR3 has 14 residues. Trimming pared 7 bases from V and 0 bases from J, leaving 13 bases between. CDR1 SGHKS and CDR2 YYEKEE come from the germline V gene (reference sequence). CDR3 coding DNA: TGTGCCAGCTCTCCGACAGCCATGAACACTGAAGCTTTCTTT. Translated: CASSPTAMNTEAFF.

This chain links TRBV6-6 with TRBJ1-2; possible D gene TRBD1, 5 bases. The CDR3 runs to 14 residues. Germline V lookup: CDR1 MNHNY, CDR2 SVGAGI (reference sequence). V dropped 0 bases and J dropped 6 bases, with 11 bases sitting between them. For the CDR3, the DNA is TGTGCCAGCAGTTACTCGATGGGACTGGATGGCTACACCTTC. It is translated as CASSYSMGLDGYTF.

V and J are TRBV27 and TRBJ1-6; tentative D call: TRBD1 (5 bases). V lost 5 bases to trimming and J lost 7 bases, with 15 bases between them. Germline CDR1 and CDR2: MNHEY and SMNVEV (reference sequence). This CDR3 comprises 15 residues. In DNA form, the CDR3 reads TGTGCCAGCAGTAGACAGTCCCTCTCCAATTCACCCCTCCACTTT. Translating it yields CASSRQSLSNSPLHF.

The chain joins TRBV29-1 to TRBJ1-1; 7 bases line up with TRBD1. With 7 bases clipped from V and 1 base from J, the junction kept 9 bases outside the gene matches. The CDR3 contains 14 residues. Germline V gene sequence: CDR1 SQVTM, CDR2 ANQGSEA. The CDR3 loop reads CSGGDRVGNTEAFF. The CDR3 DNA follows: TGCAGCGGCGGTGACAGGGTGGGGAACACTGAAGCTTTCTTT.

This chain connects TRBV19 to TRBJ1-1; a weak D match, TRBD1 (6 bases). The CDR3 sequence is 16 residues long. V lost 0 bases, J lost 6 bases, and 17 bases lay in between. From germline, CDR1 is LNHDA and CDR2 SQIVND (reference sequence). CDR3 nucleotides: TGTGCCAGTAGTATAGATCTGGGGGCAGGGGCGGCTGAAGCTTTCTTT. Translating it yields CASSIDLGAGAAEAFF.

The chain recombines TRBV5-8 with TRBJ2-3, with 7 bases identical to TRBD1. V shed 4 bases and J 0 bases; nucleotides not matched to a gene: 5. Germline V CDR1 and CDR2: SGHTS, YDEGEE. This CDR3 spans 15 amino acids. DNA for the CDR3: TGTGCCAGCAGCATCGGGACAGATAGCACAGATACGCAGTATTTT. It is translated as CASSIGTDSTDTQYF.

This clone was detected a few times. This chain links TRBV27 with TRBJ2-1, with D possibly matching TRBD1 (6 bases). Germline CDR1 MNHEY, CDR2 SMNVEV (reference sequence). The CDR3 is 13 residues long. V dropped 2 bases and J dropped 6 bases, with 8 bases sitting between them. CDR3 residues: CASSLGGGNEQFF. Written as DNA, the CDR3 is TGTGCCAGCAGTTTAGGGGGCGGCAATGAGCAGTTCTTC.

The CDR3 loop is CASSLRLTGTDTQYF. CDR3 DNA: TGTGCCAGCAGCTTACGACTGACAGGCACAGATACGCAGTATTTT. This chain joins TRBV7-6 and TRBJ2-3, with a weak D call TRBD1 (5 bases). V lost 2 bases and J lost 1, with 10 bases in between. This CDR3 is built from 15 residues. Germline V gene data show CDR1 as SGHVS and CDR2 as FNYEAQ.

The chain couples TRBV7-8 to TRBJ2-7; D unresolved. The CDR3 is 14 amino acids. Germline CDR1 reads SGHVS; CDR2 reads FQNEAQ. Trimming left V 1 base short and J 4 bases short, with 11 bases between. This chain's CDR3 is CASSLGGDVYEQYF. The CDR3 DNA reads TGTGCCAGCAGCTTAGGCGGAGATGTGTACGAGCAGTACTTC.